Below are 13 T cell receptor beta chains sequenced from a single sample in a study of T cells in Graves' hyperthyroidism and ophthalmopathy. TCR beta CDR3 region amplification was performed from RNA transcripts. Initially, a first-round RT-PCR of the TCR CDR3 employed the HTBI primer set. TCRdb itself ran the multiplex PCR reads through MiXCR, one entry per CDR3 protein. The table lists about 460,000 distinct CDR3 sequences, roughly 23% of them singletons. Sequencing used blood. The receptors shown here come from a woman between 65 and 79 years old with Graves' ophthalmopathy.

The chain carries TRBV18 and TRBJ1-6; D uncertain. Germline lookup yields CDR1 KGHSH and CDR2 LQKENI. The CDR3 runs to 12 residues. Trimming left V 3 bases short and J 14 bases short, with 11 bases between. Written as DNA, the CDR3 is TGTGCCAGCTCACCCGACCGGGCGGCCCTCCACTTT. Translating gives CASSPDRAALHF.

V is TRBV5-1 and J is TRBJ1-1; unclear D gene. The V gene lost 0 bases and the J gene lost 0 bases, with 12 bases spanning the gap. Germline values: CDR1 SGHRS, CDR2 YFSETQ. CDR3 length equals 16 residues. CDR3 sequence: CASSLDGSPMNTEAFF. CDR3 in DNA: TGCGCCAGCAGCTTGGATGGCAGCCCCATGAACACTGAAGCTTTCTTT.

This clonotype showed up just a few times. V and J are TRBV7-8 and TRBJ2-1; 14 nucleotides line up with TRBD2. The CDR3 totals 17 residues. CDR1 and CDR2 (germline): SGHVS, FQNEAQ. With 3 bases clipped from V and 4 bases from J, the junction kept 5 bases outside the gene matches. CDR3 DNA: TGTGCCAGCAGCTTTGGACTAGCGGGAGGCCAGTACAATGAGCAGTTCTTC. Translating gives CASSFGLAGGQYNEQFF.

Details on this clonotype: A much larger clone differs by one base, so this may be a read error. A read error is likely, as this CDR3 ends without the conserved phenylalanine or tryptophan. The CDR3 coding sequence is TGTGCCAGCAGTTTCCCTAGCGGGAGCTCCTACAATGAGCAGTTCCTC. Residues: CASSFPSGSSYNEQFL. This rearrangement joins TRBV28 to TRBJ2-1; 10 positions agree with TRBD2. CDR1 is MDHEN, CDR2 SYDVKM, per germline. This CDR3 has 16 amino acids. J was trimmed by 0 bases and V by 3 bases; bases with no gene match: 2.

On this clonotype itself: A much more abundant neighbour one base away suggests this may be a read error. This chain uses TRBV27 with TRBJ2-7; D possibly uses TRBD1 or TRBD2 (5 bases each). Germline CDR1 is MNHEY and CDR2 is SMNVEV (reference sequence). The V end lost 2 bases, the J end lost 3 bases, and 14 bases lay between the germline ends. The CDR3 runs 15 residues. The CDR3, as DNA: TGTGCCAGCAGTTTACTGTCGGGACGGAGCTACGAGCAGTACTTC. The encoded protein is CASSLLSGRSYEQYF.

This clonotype has just a few counts. The chain combines TRBV12-3 or TRBV12-4 with TRBJ1-5; no firm D call. With 3 bases removed from V and 5 bases from J, the gap between germline ends came to 8 bases. The CDR3 has 13 amino acids. This CDR3 reads CASSFGSYQPQHF. The CDR3 DNA reads TGTGCCAGCAGTTTTGGATCATATCAGCCCCAGCATTTT.

The chain recombines TRBV30 with TRBJ1-1, with D perhaps matching TRBD1 (5 bases). The CDR3 is 13 residues long. Germline V gene data show CDR1 as GTSNPN and CDR2 as SVGIG (reference sequence). Trimming cost V 1 base and J 11 bases, with 17 bases left between them. The CDR3, as DNA: TGTGCCTGGAGTGGTCCGGACCGGGGGGAGGCTTTCTTT. Residues: CAWSGPDRGEAFF.

The J gene is TRBJ2-1, the V gene TRBV20-1, with TRBD2 identical over 10 bases. Germline CDR1 reads DFQATT; CDR2 reads SNEGSKA (reference sequence). Trimming took 7 bases from V and 4 from J; bases not matched to a gene: 22. This CDR3 contains 19 residues. DNA of the CDR3: TGCAGTGTTAGTGTGAGTGTACTAGCGGGAACGTCGGGATACAATGAGCAGTTCTTC. Translated: CSVSVSVLAGTSGYNEQFF.

This clonotype was picked up one time. V is TRBV7-3 and J is TRBJ2-1, with unresolved D. Trimming pared 5 bases from V and 7 bases from J, leaving 18 bases between. CDR3 length: 15 residues. In germline, CDR1 is SGHTA, CDR2 FQGTGA. CDR3 bases: TGTGCCAGCAGCCCTTGGTCTCGGCCCCGGAATGAGCAGTTCTTC. Translated, it gives CASSPWSRPRNEQFF.

This clonotype was seen a handful of times. The chain carries TRBV10-3 and TRBJ2-1; TRBD2 agrees at 8 bases. V shed 4 bases and J 9 bases; nucleotides not matched to a gene: 11. Germline loops: CDR1 ENHRY, CDR2 SYGVKD. The length of the CDR3 is 15 residues. Here the CDR3 DNA reads TGTGCCATCAGTGGAACCGGGACTAGTGGCGCTGAGCAGTTCTTC. Translation: CAISGTGTSGAEQFF.

This clonotype was seen a handful of times. The CDR3 loop reads CASRDLSGSDEQFF. DNA of the CDR3: TGTGCCAGCAGGGACCTTAGCGGGAGTGATGAGCAGTTCTTC. The chain recombines TRBV12-3 or TRBV12-4 with TRBJ2-1; 9 nucleotides agree with TRBD2. The CDR3 covers 14 residues. The J segment lost 8 bases and the V segment lost 6 bases, leaving 8 bases of the junction unmatched.

The chain has TRBV9 and TRBJ1-1; D ambiguous. Germline V gene sequence: CDR1 SGDLS, CDR2 YYNGEE. The V end was cut by 3 bases, the J end by 6 bases, with 15 bases between. The CDR3 totals 14 residues. The CDR3 reads CASSADAREAEAFF. CDR3 bases: TGTGCCAGCAGCGCCGACGCGCGAGAGGCTGAAGCTTTCTTT.

J is TRBJ1-3 and V is TRBV29-1; no clear D. Germline V gene sequence: CDR1 SQVTM, CDR2 ANQGSEA. The V and J ends lost 1 base and 2 bases respectively, with 6 bases between them. The CDR3 has 13 amino acids. The CDR3 loop reads CSVEAGAGNTIYF. Here the CDR3 DNA reads TGCAGCGTTGAAGCCGGGGCTGGAAACACCATATATTTT.